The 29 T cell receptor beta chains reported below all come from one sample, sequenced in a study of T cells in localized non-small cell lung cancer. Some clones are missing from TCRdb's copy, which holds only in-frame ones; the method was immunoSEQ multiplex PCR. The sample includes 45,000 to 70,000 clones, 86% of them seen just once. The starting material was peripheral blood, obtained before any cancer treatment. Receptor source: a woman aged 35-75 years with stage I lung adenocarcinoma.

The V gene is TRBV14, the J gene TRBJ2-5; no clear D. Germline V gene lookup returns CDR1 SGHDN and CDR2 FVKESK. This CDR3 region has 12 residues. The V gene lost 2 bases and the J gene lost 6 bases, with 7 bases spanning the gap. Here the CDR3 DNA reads TGTGCCAGCAGCCAAAATAGGAAGACCCAGTACTTC. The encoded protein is CASSQNRKTQYF.

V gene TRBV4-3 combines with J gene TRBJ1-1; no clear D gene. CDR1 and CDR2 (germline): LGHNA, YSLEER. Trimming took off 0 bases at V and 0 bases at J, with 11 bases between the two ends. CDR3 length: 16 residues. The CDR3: CASSQDRQVMNTEAFF. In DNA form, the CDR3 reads TGCGCCAGCAGCCAAGATCGCCAAGTAATGAACACTGAAGCTTTCTTT.

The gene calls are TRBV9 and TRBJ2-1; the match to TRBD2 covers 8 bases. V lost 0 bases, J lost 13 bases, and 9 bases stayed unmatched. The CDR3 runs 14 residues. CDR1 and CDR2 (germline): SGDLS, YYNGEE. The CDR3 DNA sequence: TGTGCCAGCAGCGTAGGTACAGCGGGGGTGGTTCAGTTCTTC. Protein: CASSVGTAGVVQFF.

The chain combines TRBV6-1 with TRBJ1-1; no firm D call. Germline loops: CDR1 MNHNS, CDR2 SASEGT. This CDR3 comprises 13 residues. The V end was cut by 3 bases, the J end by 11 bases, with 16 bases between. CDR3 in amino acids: CASSERQASEAFF. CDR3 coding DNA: TGTGCCAGCAGTGAGCGGCAGGCCTCGGAGGCTTTCTTT.

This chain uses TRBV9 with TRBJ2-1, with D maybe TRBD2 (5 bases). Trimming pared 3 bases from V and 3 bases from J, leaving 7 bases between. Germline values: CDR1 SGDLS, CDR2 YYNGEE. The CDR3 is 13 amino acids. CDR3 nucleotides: TGTGCCAGCAGCGGGGAGATCTACAATGAGCAGTTCTTC. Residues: CASSGEIYNEQFF.

CDR3 protein: CASSSGQGRTRVYEQYF. CDR3 nucleotide sequence: TGTGCCAGCAGCTCCGGACAGGGGAGGACTAGGGTCTACGAGCAGTACTTC. The V gene is TRBV7-2, the J gene TRBJ2-7; 9 bases match TRBD1. Germline lookup yields CDR1 SGHTA and CDR2 FQGNSA. The CDR3 contains 17 residues. Unmatched junction bases numbered 13, after V lost 4 bases and J lost 3 bases.

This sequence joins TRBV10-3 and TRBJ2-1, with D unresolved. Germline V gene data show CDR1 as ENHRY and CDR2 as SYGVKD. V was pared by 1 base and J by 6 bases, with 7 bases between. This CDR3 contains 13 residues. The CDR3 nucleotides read TGTGCCATCAGTGAGTTACTACGCAATGAGCAGTTCTTC. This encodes CAISELLRNEQFF.

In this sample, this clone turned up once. This CDR3 reads CASSLTWSEAFF. In DNA, the CDR3 is TGTGCCAGCAGTTTGACGTGGTCTGAAGCTTTCTTT. The genes are TRBV28 and TRBJ1-1; unclear D gene. The CDR3 is 12 residues long. Germline lookup yields CDR1 MDHEN and CDR2 SYDVKM. Between the trimmed V and J ends, which lost 3 bases and 6 bases, there was a span of 8 bases.

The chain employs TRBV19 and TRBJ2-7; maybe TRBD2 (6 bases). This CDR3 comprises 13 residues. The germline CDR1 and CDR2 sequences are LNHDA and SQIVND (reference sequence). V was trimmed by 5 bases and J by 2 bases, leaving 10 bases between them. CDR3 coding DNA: TGTGCCAGTAGTGCCGGGACTCCCTACGAGCAGTACTTC. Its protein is CASSAGTPYEQYF. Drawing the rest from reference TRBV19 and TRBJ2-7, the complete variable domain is DGGITQSPKYLFRKEGQNVTLSCEQNLNHDAMYWYRQDPGQGLRLIYYSQIVNDFQKGDIAEGYSVSREKKESFPLTVTSAQKNPTAFYLCASSAGTPYEQYFGPGTRLTVT.

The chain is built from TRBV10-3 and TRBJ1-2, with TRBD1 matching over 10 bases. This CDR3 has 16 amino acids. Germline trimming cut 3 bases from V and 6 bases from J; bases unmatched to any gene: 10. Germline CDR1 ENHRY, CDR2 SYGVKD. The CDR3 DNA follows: TGTGCCATCAGTGAAACATCCGCGACAGGGGGCGATGGCTACACCTTC. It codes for CAISETSATGGDGYTF.

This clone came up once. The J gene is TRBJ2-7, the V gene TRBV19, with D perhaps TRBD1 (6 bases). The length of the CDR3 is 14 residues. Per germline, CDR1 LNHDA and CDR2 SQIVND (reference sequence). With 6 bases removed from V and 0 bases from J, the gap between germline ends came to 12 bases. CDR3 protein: CASRLQQGSYEQYF. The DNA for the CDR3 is TGTGCCAGTAGACTCCAACAGGGCTCCTACGAGCAGTACTTC. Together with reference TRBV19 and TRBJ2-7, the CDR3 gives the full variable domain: DGGITQSPKYLFRKEGQNVTLSCEQNLNHDAMYWYRQDPGQGLRLIYYSQIVNDFQKGDIAEGYSVSREKKESFPLTVTSAQKNPTAFYLCASRLQQGSYEQYFGPGTRLTVT.

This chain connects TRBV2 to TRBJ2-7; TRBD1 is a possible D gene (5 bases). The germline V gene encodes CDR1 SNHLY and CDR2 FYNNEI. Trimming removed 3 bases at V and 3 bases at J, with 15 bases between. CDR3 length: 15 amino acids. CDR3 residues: CASSEDRGGIYEQYF. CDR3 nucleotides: TGTGCCAGCAGTGAGGATAGGGGCGGAATCTACGAGCAGTACTTC.

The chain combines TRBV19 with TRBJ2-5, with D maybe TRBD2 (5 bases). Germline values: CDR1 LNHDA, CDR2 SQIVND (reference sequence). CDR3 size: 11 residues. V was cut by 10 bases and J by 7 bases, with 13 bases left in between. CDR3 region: CAKMARGTQYF. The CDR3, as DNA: TGTGCCAAAATGGCCCGGGGGACCCAGTACTTC.

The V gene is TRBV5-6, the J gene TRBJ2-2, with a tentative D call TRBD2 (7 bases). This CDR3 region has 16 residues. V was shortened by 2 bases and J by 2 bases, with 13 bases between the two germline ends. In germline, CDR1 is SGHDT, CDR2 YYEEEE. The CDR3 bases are TGTGCCAGCAGCTTTGGGCGGGGGCTTAACACCGGGGAGCTGTTTTTT. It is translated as CASSFGRGLNTGELFF.

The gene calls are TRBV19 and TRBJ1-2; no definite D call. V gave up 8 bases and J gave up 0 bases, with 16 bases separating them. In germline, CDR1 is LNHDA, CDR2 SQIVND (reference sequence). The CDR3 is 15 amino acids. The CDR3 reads CASSLGRTANYGYTF. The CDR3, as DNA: TGTGCCAGTTCCCTGGGTAGAACGGCTAACTATGGCTACACCTTC.

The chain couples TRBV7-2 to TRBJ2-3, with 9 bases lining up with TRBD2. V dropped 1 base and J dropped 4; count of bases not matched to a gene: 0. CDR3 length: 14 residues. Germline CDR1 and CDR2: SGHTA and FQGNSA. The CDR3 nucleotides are TGTGCCAGCAGCTTAGGGACTAGCGCAGATACGCAGTATTTT. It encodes CASSLGTSADTQYF.

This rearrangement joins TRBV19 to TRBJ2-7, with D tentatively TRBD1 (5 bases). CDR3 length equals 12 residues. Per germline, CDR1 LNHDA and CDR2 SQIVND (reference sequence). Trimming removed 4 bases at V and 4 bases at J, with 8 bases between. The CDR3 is CASSSREYEQYF. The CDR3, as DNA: TGTGCCAGTAGTAGCAGGGAATACGAGCAGTACTTC.

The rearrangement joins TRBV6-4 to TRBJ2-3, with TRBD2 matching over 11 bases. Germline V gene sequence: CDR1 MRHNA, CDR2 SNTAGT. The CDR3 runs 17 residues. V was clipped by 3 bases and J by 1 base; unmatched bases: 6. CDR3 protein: CASSDSSTSGGTDTQYF. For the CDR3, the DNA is TGTGCCAGCAGTGATTCCTCGACTAGCGGGGGCACAGATACGCAGTATTTT.

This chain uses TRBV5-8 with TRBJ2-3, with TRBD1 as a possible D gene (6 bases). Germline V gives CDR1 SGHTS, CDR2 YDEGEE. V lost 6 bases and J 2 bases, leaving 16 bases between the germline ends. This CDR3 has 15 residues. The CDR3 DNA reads TGTGCCAGCATCTTAAGGGGGATTCTCACAGATACGCAGTATTTT. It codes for CASILRGILTDTQYF. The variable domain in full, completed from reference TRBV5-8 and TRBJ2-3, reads EAGVTQSPTHLIKTRGQQATLRCSPISGHTSVYWYQQALGLGLQFLLWYDEGEERNRGNFPPRFSGRQFPNYSSELNVNALELEDSALYLCASILRGILTDTQYFGPGTRLTVL.

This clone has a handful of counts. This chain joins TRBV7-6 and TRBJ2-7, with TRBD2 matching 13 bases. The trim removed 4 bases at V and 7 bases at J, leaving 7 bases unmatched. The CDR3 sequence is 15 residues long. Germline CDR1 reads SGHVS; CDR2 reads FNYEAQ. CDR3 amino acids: CASSSGGGLAGEQYF. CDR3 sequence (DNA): TGTGCCAGCAGCTCCGGCGGGGGACTAGCGGGGGAGCAGTACTTC.

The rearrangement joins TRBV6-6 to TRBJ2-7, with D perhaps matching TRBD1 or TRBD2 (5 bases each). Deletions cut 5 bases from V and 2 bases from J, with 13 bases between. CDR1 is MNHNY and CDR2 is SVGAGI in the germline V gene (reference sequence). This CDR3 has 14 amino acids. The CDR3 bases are TGTGCCAGCAGTATGGGACGGAACACCTACGAGCAGTACTTC. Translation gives CASSMGRNTYEQYF.

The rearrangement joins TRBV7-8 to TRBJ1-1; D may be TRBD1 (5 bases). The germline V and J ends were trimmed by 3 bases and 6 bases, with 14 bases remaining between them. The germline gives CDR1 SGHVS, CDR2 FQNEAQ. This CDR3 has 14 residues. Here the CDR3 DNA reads TGTGCCAGCAGCTTCGCGGGCCCGGGGGCTGAAGCTTTCTTT. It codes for CASSFAGPGAEAFF. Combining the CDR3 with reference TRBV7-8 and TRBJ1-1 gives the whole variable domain GAGVSQSPRYKVAKRGQDVALRCDPISGHVSLFWYQQALGQGPEFLTYFQNEAQLDKSGLPSDRFFAERPEGSVSTLKIQRTQQEDSAVYLCASSFAGPGAEAFFGQGTRLTVV.

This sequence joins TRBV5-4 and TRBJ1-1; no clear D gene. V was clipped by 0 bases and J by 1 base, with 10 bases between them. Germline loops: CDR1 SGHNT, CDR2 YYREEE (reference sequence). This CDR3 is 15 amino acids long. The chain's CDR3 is CASSLAAFTNTEAFF. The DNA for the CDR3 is TGTGCCAGCAGCTTGGCGGCGTTTACGAACACTGAAGCTTTCTTT. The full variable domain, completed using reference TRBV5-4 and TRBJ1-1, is ETGVTQSPTHLIKTRGQQVTLRCSSQSGHNTVSWYQQALGQGPQFIFQYYREEENGRGNFPPRFSGLQFPNYSSELNVNALELDDSALYLCASSLAAFTNTEAFFGQGTRLTVV.

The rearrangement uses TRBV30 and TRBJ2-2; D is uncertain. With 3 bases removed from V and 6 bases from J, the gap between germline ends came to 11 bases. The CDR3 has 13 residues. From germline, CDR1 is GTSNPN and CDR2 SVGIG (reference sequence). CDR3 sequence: CAWRSQDAGELFF. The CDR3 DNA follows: TGTGCCTGGAGGTCCCAGGACGCCGGGGAGCTGTTTTTT.

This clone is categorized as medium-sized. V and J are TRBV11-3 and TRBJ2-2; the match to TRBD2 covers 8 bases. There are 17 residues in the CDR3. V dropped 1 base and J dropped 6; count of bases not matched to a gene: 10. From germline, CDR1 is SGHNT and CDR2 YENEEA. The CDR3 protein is CASSLVVGGAEAGELFF. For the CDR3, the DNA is TGTGCCAGCAGCTTAGTCGTCGGGGGGGCCGAGGCCGGGGAGCTGTTTTTT.

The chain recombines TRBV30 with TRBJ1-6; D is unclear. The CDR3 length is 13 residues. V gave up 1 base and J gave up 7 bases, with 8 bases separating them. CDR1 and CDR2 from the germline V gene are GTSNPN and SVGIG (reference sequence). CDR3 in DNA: TGTGCCTGGAGTGCAGTTCAGAATTCACCCCTCCACTTT. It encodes CAWSAVQNSPLHF.

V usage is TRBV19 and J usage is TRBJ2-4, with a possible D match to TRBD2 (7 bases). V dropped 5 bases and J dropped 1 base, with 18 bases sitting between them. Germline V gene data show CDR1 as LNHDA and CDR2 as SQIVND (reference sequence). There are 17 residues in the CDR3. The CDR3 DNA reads TGTGCCAGTAGTCCCGAGGGGGGGAGAGTTGCCAAAAACATTCAGTACTTC. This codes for CASSPEGGRVAKNIQYF.

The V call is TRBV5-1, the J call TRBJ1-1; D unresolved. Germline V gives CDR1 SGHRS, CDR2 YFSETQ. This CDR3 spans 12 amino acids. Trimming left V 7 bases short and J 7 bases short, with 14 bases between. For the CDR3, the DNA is TGCGCCAGCCGGATCGGACTCGATGAAGCTTTCTTT. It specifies CASRIGLDEAFF.

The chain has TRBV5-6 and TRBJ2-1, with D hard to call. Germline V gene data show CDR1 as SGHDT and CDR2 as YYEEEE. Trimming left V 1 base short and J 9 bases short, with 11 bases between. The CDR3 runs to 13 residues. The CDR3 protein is CASSLPPSTEQFF. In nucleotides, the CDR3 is TGTGCCAGCAGCTTGCCACCTTCTACTGAGCAGTTCTTC. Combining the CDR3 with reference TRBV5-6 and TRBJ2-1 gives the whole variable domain DAGVTQSPTHLIKTRGQQVTLRCSPKSGHDTVSWYQQALGQGPQFIFQYYEEEERQRGNFPDRFSGHQFPNYSSELNVNALLLGDSALYLCASSLPPSTEQFFGPGTRLTVL.